This TCR beta chain was captured by sequencing in a study of CD8 T cells in Susac syndrome. The CD8+ and CD4+ T cells were isolated magnetically using a negative isolation approach, whereas the TEMRA cells were enriched by FACS. The authors reverse transcribed roughly 0.5 to 1 ug RNA with random hexamers. Multiplex immunoSEQ PCR targeted 54 Vbeta and 13 Jbeta TCR beta segments. TCRdb independently ran MiXCR on the immunoSEQ multiplex PCR reads; one entry per CDR3 protein. The sample carries about 210,000 distinct CDR3 sequences, approximately 95% recorded once. The trim removed 5 bases at V and 2 bases at J, leaving 4 bases unmatched. The CDR3 consists of 14 residues. From germline, CDR1 is MNHEY and CDR2 SMNVEV (reference sequence).

This clonotype originated in a human donor with multiple sclerosis. V gene TRBV27 combines with J gene TRBJ2-7; 9 bases are a match to TRBD1. The sample consisted of CD4+ T cells from PBMCs. The chain's CDR3 is CASSKRQGAYEQYF. CDR3 DNA sequence: TGTGCCAGCAGTAAACGACAGGGGGCCTACGAGCAGTACTTC.